This T cell receptor beta chain was profiled in a study of blood T cell repertoires in COVID-19. V lost 3 bases and J 1 base, leaving 10 bases between the germline ends. The CDR3 covers 13 residues. Germline assignment: CDR1 DFQATT and CDR2 SNEGSKA (reference sequence). Libraries were prepared by immunoSEQ multiplex PCR; TCRdb keeps only in-frame clonotypes and omits some of them. The sample includes 380,000 or so clones, roughly 88% seen only once; the top ten take roughly 1.9%. This sequence originates from a woman in her 40s with acute COVID-19. Sequenced: PBMCs or T cells enriched from blood (not recorded which). This rearrangement joins TRBV20-1 to TRBJ2-7; D ambiguous. The CDR3 bases are TGCAGTGCTAGTGGTGCCAGGTCCTACGAGCAGTACTTC. Translation gives CSASGARSYEQYF.